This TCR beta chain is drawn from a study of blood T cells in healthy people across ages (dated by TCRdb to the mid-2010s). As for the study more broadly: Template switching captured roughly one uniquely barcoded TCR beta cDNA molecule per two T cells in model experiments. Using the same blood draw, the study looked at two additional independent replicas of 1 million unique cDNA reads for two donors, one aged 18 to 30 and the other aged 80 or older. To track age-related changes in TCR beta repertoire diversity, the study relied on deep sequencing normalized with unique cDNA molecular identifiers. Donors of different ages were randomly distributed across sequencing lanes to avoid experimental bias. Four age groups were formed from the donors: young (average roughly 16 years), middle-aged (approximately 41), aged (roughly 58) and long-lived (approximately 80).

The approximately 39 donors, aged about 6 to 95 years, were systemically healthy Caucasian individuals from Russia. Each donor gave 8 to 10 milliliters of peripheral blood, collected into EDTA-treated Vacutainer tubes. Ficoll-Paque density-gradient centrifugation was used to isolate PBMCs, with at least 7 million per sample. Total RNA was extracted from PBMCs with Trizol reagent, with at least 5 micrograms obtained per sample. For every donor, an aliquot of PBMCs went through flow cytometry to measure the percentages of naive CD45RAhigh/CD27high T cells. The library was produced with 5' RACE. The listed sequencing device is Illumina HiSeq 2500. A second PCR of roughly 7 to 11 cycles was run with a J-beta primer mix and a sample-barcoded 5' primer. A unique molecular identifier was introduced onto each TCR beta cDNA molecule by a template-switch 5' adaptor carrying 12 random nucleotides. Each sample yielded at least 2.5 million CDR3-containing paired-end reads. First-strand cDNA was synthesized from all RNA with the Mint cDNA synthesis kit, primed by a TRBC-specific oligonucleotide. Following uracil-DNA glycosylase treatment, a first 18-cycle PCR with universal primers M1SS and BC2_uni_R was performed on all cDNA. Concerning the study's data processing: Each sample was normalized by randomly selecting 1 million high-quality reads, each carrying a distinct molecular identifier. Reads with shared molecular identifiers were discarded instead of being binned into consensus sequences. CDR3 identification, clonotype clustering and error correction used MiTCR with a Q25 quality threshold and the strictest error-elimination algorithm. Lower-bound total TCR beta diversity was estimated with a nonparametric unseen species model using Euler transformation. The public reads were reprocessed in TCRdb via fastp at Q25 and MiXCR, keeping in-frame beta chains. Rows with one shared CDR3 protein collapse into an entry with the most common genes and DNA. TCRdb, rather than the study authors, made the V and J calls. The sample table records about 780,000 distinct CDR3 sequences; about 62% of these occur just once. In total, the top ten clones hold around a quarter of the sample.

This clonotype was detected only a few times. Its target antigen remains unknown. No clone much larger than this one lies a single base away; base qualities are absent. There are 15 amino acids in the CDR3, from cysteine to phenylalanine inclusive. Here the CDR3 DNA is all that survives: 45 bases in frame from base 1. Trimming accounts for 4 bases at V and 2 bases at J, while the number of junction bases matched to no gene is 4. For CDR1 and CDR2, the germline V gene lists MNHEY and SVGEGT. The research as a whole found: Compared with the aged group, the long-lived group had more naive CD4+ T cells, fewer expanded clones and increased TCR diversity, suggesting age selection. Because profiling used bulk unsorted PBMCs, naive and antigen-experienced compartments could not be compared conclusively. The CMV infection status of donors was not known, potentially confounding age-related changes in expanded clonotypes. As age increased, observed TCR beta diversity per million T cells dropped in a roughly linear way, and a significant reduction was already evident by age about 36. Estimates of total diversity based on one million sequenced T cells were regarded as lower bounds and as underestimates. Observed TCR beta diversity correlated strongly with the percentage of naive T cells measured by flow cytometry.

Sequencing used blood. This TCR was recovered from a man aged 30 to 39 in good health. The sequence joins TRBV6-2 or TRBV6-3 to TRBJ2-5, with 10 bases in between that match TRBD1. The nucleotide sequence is TGTGCCAGCAGTTCCACGGGACAGGGGCAAGAGACCCAGTACTTC. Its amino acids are CASSSTGQGQETQYF.